The rows below give T cell receptor beta chains drawn from one sample of a study of blood T cell repertoires in COVID-19. The protocol was immunoSEQ multiplex PCR, while the TCRdb copy is restricted to in-frame clones and leaves out a portion. Of approximately 320,000 clones in the sample, approximately 88% were seen once. Sequenced material: PBMCs or T cells enriched from blood (not recorded which). The receptors shown here come from a woman between 18 and 29 years old who had recovered from COVID-19. CDR3s include the opening cysteine and the closing phenylalanine or tryptophan. Each record gives: V gene, clone size, CDR3 protein. Expanded clones get a size class; other rows say once, few or many, or leave the size out.

>TRBV10-3|-
CAIGTGGEQYF
>TRBV5-1|-
CASSLEGTGDIQYF
>TRBV5-4|-
CASSLQAGANVLTF
>TRBV28|once
CASSGQRLAKNIQYF
>TRBV11-2|few
CASSLGQGDRSQYF
>TRBV4-3|-
CASSQLRTRLAGEKETQYF
>TRBV10-3|-
CAISDRGTEAFF
>TRBV2|-
CASRKGGPGTEAFF
>TRBV6-2/TRBV6-3|-
CASSPTWWAGEGNEQFF
>TRBV6-2/TRBV6-3|many
CASSYQGRAYNEQFF
>TRBV4-3|-
CASSQYSGNYGYTF
>TRBV20-1|-
CSARGANTIYF
>TRBV20-1|-
CSASEGGNGYTF
>TRBV7-6|-
CASSSRTGGQYGEQFF
>TRBV7-2|-
CASTLMDRNYGYTF
>TRBV27|once
CASSLNRAMLYEQYF
>TRBV14|once
CASSQLFYRAGGPVGELFF
>TRBV28|once
CASTSGTGPYQPQHF
>TRBV6-4|-
CASSDWGNSPLHF
>TRBV28|-
CASSPPGRKGNIQYF
>TRBV4-3|-
CASSHRAGTYNEQFF
>TRBV15|-
CATSRDTGTYEQYF
>TRBV29-1|-
CSVDGGWTGELFF
>TRBV6-5|-
CASSYSTGSGEQYF
>TRBV15|-
CATSRGRGTRNNEQFF
>TRBV11-2|-
CASSLPADRVNEKLFF
>TRBV7-3|once
CASSQIAGAHTGELFF
>TRBV7-8|-
CASSSGTSGGIEQFF
>TRBV5-4|-
CASSVDGDNSPLHF
>TRBV28|-
CASSSGNEKLFF
>TRBV4-3|-
CASSQRQEPLYEQYF
>TRBV6-2/TRBV6-3|-
CASSNSGGAHEQYF
>TRBV30|-
CAWRNAGGNGNTIYF
>TRBV28|once
CASSPSGVRYLRNPSNNSNQPQHF
>TRBV28|-
CASSVMGGGTGGDTQYF
>TRBV5-8|-
CASSLLSREGEKLFF
>TRBV7-9|-
CASSRDSSDTQYF
>TRBV9|-
CASSSRGLNTQYF
>TRBV5-4|-
CASSSKLQGVEWHGYTF
>TRBV30|-
CAWMEGPTVHNSPLHF
>TRBV19|-
CASSNLAGYNEQFF
>TRBV5-1|-
CASSLDGHSTEQFF
>TRBV28|-
CASSPANRGNQPQHF
>TRBV7-2|-
CASSMTGGNNQPQHF
>TRBV7-2|-
CASSYVRESWTQYF
>TRBV5-6|few
CASSSGQRYGYTF
>TRBV5-1|-
CASSLGGLGNTGELFF
>TRBV29-1|-
CSVRPSGGSYNEQFF
>TRBV9|once
CASSVAGLAYNEQFF
>TRBV28|-
CASRPGQGAYGANVLTF
>TRBV21-1|-
CASSKGPPRDRAFSGANVLTF
>TRBV4-3|-
CASSQDYRGREQYF
>TRBV28|-
CASGRLKAEAFF
>TRBV6-5|-
CASSYEGGYTF
>TRBV27|once
CASSMDSRTDTQYF
>TRBV7-2|once
CASSLASANVYEQYF
>TRBV5-5|-
CASSPTGSRYNEQFF
>TRBV2|-
CASSESSGNSPLHF
>TRBV28|-
CATNRVRNQPQHF